The 5 T cell receptor beta chains given below trace back to one sample, sequenced in a study of T cells after yellow fever vaccination (dated by TCRdb to between 2018 and 2021). The treatment or condition label, read with the paper, signifies: live attenuated yellow fever vaccine strain. The library was generated by 5' RACE. The sequencer listed for this sample is Illumina HiSeq 2500. Using fastp at Q25 and MiXCR, TCRdb reprocessed the public reads and kept productive beta chains. Duplicate CDR3 protein sequences are folded into a single record with the most common DNA and genes. The sample yields hundreds of thousands of distinct CDR3 sequences; about a sixth were counted once. Together, the top ten hold 15% to 20% of the sample. The sample consisted of PBMCs, taken roughly 5 days after the first yellow fever vaccination. All receptors derive from a man younger than 30 who received the YFV17D yellow fever vaccine.

This clonotype turned up a few times. This chain joins TRBV6-2 or TRBV6-3 and TRBJ1-6; D is undetermined. Germline assignment: CDR1 MNHEY and CDR2 SVGEGT. The V and J ends lost 0 bases and 10 bases respectively, with 4 bases between them. The CDR3 loop spans 12 amino acids. CDR3 nucleotides: TGTGCCAGCAGTTACTCTGGGTCACCCCTCCACTTT. The encoded protein is CASSYSGSPLHF.

The chain recombines TRBV18 with TRBJ2-3, with a weak D call TRBD2 (5 bases). The V end lost 3 bases, the J end lost 5 bases, and 9 bases lay between the germline ends. Germline assignment: CDR1 KGHSH and CDR2 LQKENI. There are 13 residues in the CDR3. The CDR3 spells CASSPSGLDTQYF. The DNA of the CDR3 is TGTGCCAGCTCACCGAGCGGACTAGATACGCAGTATTTT. The full variable domain, in which reference TRBV18 and TRBJ2-3 provide the parts outside the CDR3, is NAGVMQNPRHLVRRRGQEARLRCSPMKGHSHVYWYRQLPEEGLKFMVYLQKENIIDESGMPKERFSAEFPKEGPSILRIQQVVRGDSAAYFCASSPSGLDTQYFGPGTRLTVL.

This clonotype showed up just a few times. V usage is TRBV5-5 and J usage is TRBJ2-7; 7 bases are shared with TRBD1. V lost 0 bases, J lost 5 bases, and 8 bases stayed unmatched. This CDR3 has 15 residues. Germline CDR1 reads SGHKS; CDR2 reads YYEKEE (reference sequence). The CDR3 loop is CASSLVRDRDHEQYV. CDR3 nucleotides: TGTGCCAGCAGCTTGGTCCGCGACAGGGATCACGAGCAGTACGTC.

The chain couples TRBV9 to TRBJ2-3; TRBD2 might be the D (6 bases). Germline V gives CDR1 SGDLS, CDR2 YYNGEE. CDR3 length: 16 residues. The germline V and J ends were trimmed by 0 bases and 2 bases, with 13 bases remaining between them. The CDR3 is CASSVGTIEYTDTQYF. The CDR3 region has the DNA TGTGCCAGCAGCGTAGGGACTATAGAGTACACAGATACGCAGTATTTT.

The chain combines TRBV6-5 with TRBJ1-4, with TRBD1 as a possible D gene (5 bases). CDR3 length: 15 amino acids. Germline V lookup: CDR1 MNHEY, CDR2 SVGAGI. V was trimmed by 4 bases and J by 5 bases, leaving 14 bases between them. This chain's CDR3 is CASSSRDGGNEKLFF. The CDR3 DNA follows: TGTGCCAGCAGTTCCAGGGACGGAGGAAATGAAAAACTGTTTTTT.